Following are 7 T cell receptor beta chains from one sample sequenced in a study of response to subunit inactivated influenza vaccine. MiXCR was run by TCRdb on the RT-PCR reads, yielding one entry per CDR3 protein. The profile covers around 790,000 distinct CDR3 sequences, with 21% appearing a single time and around 9.6% taken by the ten largest. The source was PBMCs from blood, collected about 5 days after vaccination. These receptors originate from a man aged 50 or older who received an inactivated influenza vaccine.

The rearrangement uses TRBV6-4 and TRBJ2-3; 7 nucleotides line up with TRBD1. Germline V gene lookup returns CDR1 MRHNA and CDR2 SNTAGT. CDR3 length: 15 amino acids. J was trimmed by 4 bases and V by 4 bases; bases with no gene match: 8. CDR3 bases: TGTGCCAGCAGTGTGGGACAGTCGCCCCCAGATACGCAGTATTTT. Translation: CASSVGQSPPDTQYF.

This clonotype was observed at least ten times. CDR3 bases: TGCAGCGTTGCGGGTGGAGCGTGGGGGGTGGATACGCAGTATTTT. This sequence encodes CSVAGGAWGVDTQYF. This chain links TRBV29-1 with TRBJ2-3; D perhaps matches TRBD2 (6 bases). CDR1 is SQVTM and CDR2 is ANQGSEA in the germline V gene. V was trimmed by 4 bases and J by 6 bases, leaving 20 bases between them. This CDR3 comprises 15 residues.

The CDR3 sequence: CASSLYPGTSSGANVLTF. In nucleotides, the CDR3 is TGTGCCAGCAGTTTATACCCCGGGACATCGTCCGGGGCCAACGTCCTGACTTTC. The V gene is TRBV28, the J gene TRBJ2-6, with a weak D call TRBD1 (6 bases). The germline V and J ends were trimmed by 1 base and 4 bases, with 17 bases remaining between them. CDR1 is MDHEN, CDR2 SYDVKM, per germline. This CDR3 comprises 18 residues.

V gene TRBV7-2 combines with J gene TRBJ2-5; tentatively, D is TRBD1 (5 bases). Germline lookup yields CDR1 SGHTA and CDR2 FQGNSA. The CDR3 consists of 16 residues. Trimming took off 2 bases at V and 4 bases at J, with 17 bases between the two ends. The CDR3: CASSLNPPGSGETQYF. The CDR3 DNA follows: TGTGCCAGCAGCTTAAACCCCCCAGGGTCCGGAGAGACCCAGTACTTC.

This clonotype was seen at least ten times. The chain has TRBV20-1 and TRBJ1-5; TRBD1 is a possible D gene (6 bases). The V gene's germline CDR1 is DFQATT and CDR2 SNEGSKA (reference sequence). The CDR3 runs 17 residues. Trimming pared 3 bases from V and 0 bases from J, leaving 18 bases between. CDR3 nucleotides: TGCAGTGCTAGTGTGGTGTCAGGGGCTTCTAGCAATCAGCCCCAGCATTTT. Translation gives CSASVVSGASSNQPQHF.

The DNA of the CDR3 is TGTGCCAGCAGCCAGCGAGTGGGACAGGGGGTGGGGAATGAGCAGTTCTTC. Protein: CASSQRVGQGVGNEQFF. The rearrangement links TRBV14 to TRBJ2-1, with TRBD1 identical over 11 bases. CDR1 and CDR2 (germline): SGHDN, FVKESK. The CDR3 runs 17 residues. V was clipped by 3 bases and J by 7 bases; unmatched bases: 11.

This clonotype was counted only a few times. The chain is built from TRBV7-9 and TRBJ1-1, with TRBD1 matching over 8 bases. With V trimmed by 5 bases and J by 4 bases, 9 bases remained unmatched. Germline V CDR1 and CDR2: SEHNR, FQNEAQ (reference sequence). This CDR3 is built from 15 residues. The CDR3 reads CASSDWTGKSTEAFF. The DNA for the CDR3 is TGTGCCAGCAGCGACTGGACAGGGAAAAGCACTGAAGCTTTCTTT.